This record covers a single T cell receptor beta chain. This clonotype was recorded at least ten times. Its antigen remains undetermined. Per-nucleotide qualities are absent, and no much larger clonotype sits a single base away. The TCR beta CDR3 regions were amplified from RNA transcripts. The first round of RT-PCR for the TCR CDR3 was performed with the HTBI primer set and the Qiagen OneStep RT-PCR kit. The libraries were constructed in a second round of multiplex PCR and then size-selected and purified. Paired-end sequencing of the libraries was performed with 100 bp reads on an Illumina HiSeq2000. The authors' analysis ran thus. Raw data were processed with SOAPnuke, discarding reads with adapters, uncalled bases, mean Phred below 15, or no exact constant-primer or identifier match. COPE v1.2.5 was used to merge high-quality paired reads, and clonotypes were defined as unique nucleotide sequences. Clonotypes were aligned to IMGT TRBV, TRBD and TRBJ reference segments using MiTCR v1.1. Only V-J combinations with frequency above 0.0001, covering 99% to 99.2% of repertoires, were analysed. The TCS score was defined as the ratio of F50 (clonal expansion) to E x V (chaos), calculated using BLOSUM62-based TCRdist between CDR3 peptides within each V-J. Welch's t-statistics and random forest reduced roughly 530 V-J features to 10 to 15, which were used in a naive Bayes classifier (R e1071). TCRdb took the public reads, trimmed them with fastp at Q25, ran MiXCR for clone calling and kept in-frame beta chains. Identical CDR3 protein sequences are pooled into one entry, listed with their most common genes and DNA. These V and J calls originate from TCRdb's pipeline instead of the authors' own analysis. In this sample the table shows about 580,000 distinct CDR3 sequences, approximately 15% of which occur a single time. Of the sample, 5% to 7% is held by the ten largest clones.

The data originate from a study of T cells in Graves' hyperthyroidism and ophthalmopathy (dated by TCRdb to about 2019). A note on the overall study: Peripheral blood samples were taken at initial diagnosis, before any treatment was given. In addition, the study compared T-cell repertoires in thyroid tissue and in blood from roughly six Graves' hyperthyroidism patients. The 95 to 100 discovery patients were randomly divided into training and test sets at a 7:3 ratio. After sampling, hyperthyroidism patients received methimazole starting at 30 mg daily, and ophthalmopathy patients received high-dose intravenous methylprednisolone. The paper reports TCR Vbeta CDR3 sequencing of more than 120 peripheral blood samples: under 45 ophthalmopathy, fewer than 80 hyperthyroidism and 17 progressor patients. To identify TCR V-J signatures that set the groups apart, the researchers used a discovery cohort of 100 patients, made up of about 44 with Graves' ophthalmopathy and some 56 with stable Graves' hyperthyroidism. Whether ophthalmopathy could be predicted prospectively was tested in an independent validation cohort made up of roughly 19 hyperthyroidism patients plus 17 patients who later progressed to ophthalmopathy. The research as a whole found: In validation, the model predicted progression to ophthalmopathy with 55% to 71% sensitivity and approximately 78% specificity, a median of 6.5 months before onset. Most expanded thyroid clonotypes (frequency above 0.001) were also detected in blood, a finding suggesting that blood repertoires may reflect thyroid immune responses. In cross-validation, a model built on a 13 V-J signature told ophthalmopathy apart from stable hyperthyroidism with approximately 90% sensitivity and 81% to 82% specificity, and in testing the same model reached 80%/75%. No statistical method was used to fix the sample size in advance, and group allocation was not hidden from the investigators.

As encoded in the germline V gene, CDR1 is ENHRY while CDR2 is SYGVKD. The CDR3 sequence holds 13 residues, the cysteine and phenylalanine included. Kept here is only the CDR3 DNA, which spans 39 bases and is read in frame from base 1. Trimming at the junction amounts to 6 bases on V and 2 bases on J, and the germline ends lie 10 bases apart. Hyperthyroidism patients were aged 18 to 65 years and newly diagnosed, with disease duration of less than 2 months. Exclusion was applied to patients with uncontrolled infections, other autoimmune diseases, pregnancy or lactation. Diagnoses were based on clinical symptoms, serum thyroxine and TRAb, thyroid ultrasound and orbital computed tomography. For progressor patients, blood was drawn at the first diagnosis of hyperthyroidism, before any ophthalmopathy symptoms had appeared. PBMCs were isolated from about 10 ml of fresh peripheral blood by Ficoll-Paque density gradient centrifugation. Progressor patients were defined as those initially diagnosed with Graves' hyperthyroidism in whom ophthalmopathy developed during follow-up. Trizol reagent was used to extract total RNA, and RNA quality was then checked on an Agilent 2100 Bioanalyzer.

The sequence was collected from a woman aged 30 to 39 with Graves' hyperthyroidism that later progressed to Graves' ophthalmopathy. The specimen was blood. Recombination linked TRBV10-3 to TRBJ2-5, with no reliable assignment of the D segment. The DNA sequence reads TGTGCCATCAGCCGGGCCCCACAAGAGACCCAGTACTTC. Translated, it reads CAISRAPQETQYF.